This T cell receptor (beta chain) comes out of a study of T cell responses to AZD1222 COVID-19 vaccine. Study-wide results and limits: Most donors were white British and more were female, and clonal diversity was possibly underestimated. Spike-spanning, vaccine-associated CD4 TCRs were dominant at 160-218 and 743-854.

A few counts support this clone. What it recognizes is unknown. The data were produced by immunoSEQ multiplex PCR, yet TCRdb's version contains in-frame clones alone and is incomplete. The sample has under 200,000 clones, just over 90% seen once. V was trimmed by 5 bases and J by 7 bases, leaving 27 bases between them. The CDR3 is 17 residues long. Per the germline V gene, CDR1 is SGHRS and CDR2 is YFSETQ. The sequenced sample was peripheral blood, obtained on day 0 of AZD1222 vaccination. This receptor was taken from an adult in good health. The gene calls are TRBV5-1 and TRBJ1-2; possible D gene TRBD1, 5 bases. CDR3 in amino acids: CASSSGRDPPSGSGYTF. CDR3 sequence (DNA): TGCGCCAGCAGTTCGGGCAGGGATCCTCCATCCGGGAGTGGCTACACCTTC.